Here is one TCR beta chain with its context. Its target is unknown. Assay: immunoSEQ multiplex PCR; the TCRdb copy retains only in-frame clones and omits some. Seen here are more than 85,000 clones, more than 85% observed once, and the top ten hold about 1.1%. Germline V lookup: CDR1 MNHNY, CDR2 SVGAGI (reference sequence). There are 12 residues in the CDR3. V lost 2 bases, J lost 10 bases, and 2 bases stayed unmatched. These data are taken from a study of siplizumab effects on memory and regulatory T cells. Study-wide findings and caveats: The diversity of naive T cells seemed greater than that of memory cells, and their alloresponse contribution seemed major. To unstimulated subsets, only a minor fraction of alloreactive clones could be mapped. Proliferating Tregs in siplizumab cultures were never verified as suppressive. In controls, about a quarter of mappable alloreactive CD4+ clones were Treg-derived on average, versus about 75% with siplizumab.

This receptor was obtained from a human donor in good health. The material sequenced was CD4+ T cells sorted from blood. V gene TRBV6-6 combines with J gene TRBJ2-1; 7 bases map to TRBD2. CDR3 DNA: TGTGCCAGCAGTTACCCACTAGCGGAGCAGTTCTTC. This gives the protein CASSYPLAEQFF.